Shown below are 23 T cell receptor beta chains from a single sample sequenced in a study of response to subunit inactivated influenza vaccine. TCRdb ran MiXCR on the RT-PCR reads and lists one entry per CDR3 protein. The sample includes 500,000 to 550,000 distinct CDR3 sequences, roughly 8.2% seen only once; the top ten take approximately 13%. The sequencing here drew on PBMCs from blood, taken around 25 months after vaccination. The source is a man aged 45 to 70 who received an inactivated influenza vaccine.

This clonotype was seen more than once but under ten times. V and J are TRBV5-1 and TRBJ2-1; D perhaps matches TRBD1 (5 bases). Germline V gene data show CDR1 as SGHRS and CDR2 as YFSETQ. Between the trimmed V and J ends, which lost 4 bases and 6 bases, there was a span of 17 bases. The CDR3 runs 15 residues. Here the CDR3 DNA reads TGCGCCAGCAGCCTATTAAGGGCAGGGCCCAATGAGCAGTTCTTC. This encodes CASSLLRAGPNEQFF.

This clonotype has ten or more counts. The chain is built from TRBV21-1 and TRBJ1-6; the table's D call, TRBD1, has no DNA check behind it. TRBV21-1 is annotated as a pseudogene. The CDR3 length is 17 residues. The CDR3 reads CASSDNYRRQGYSPLHF. In DNA, the CDR3 is TGTGCCAGCAGCGATAACTATAGAAGGCAGGGTTATTCACCCCTCCACTTT.

Note on this clonotype: Given a much more abundant clone one base away, this may be a read error. This rearrangement joins TRBV5-1 to TRBJ2-2; D may be TRBD1 (5 bases). This CDR3 comprises 12 residues. Germline-derived CDR1 and CDR2 are SGHRS and YFSETQ. Trimming removed 2 bases at V and 7 bases at J, with 6 bases between. The CDR3, as DNA: TGCGCCAGCAGCTTCCAGGGCGGGGAGCTGTTTTTT. Amino acid sequence: CASSFQGGELFF.

This clonotype was recorded many times. The chain has TRBV4-1 and TRBJ1-1; D unclear. Germline CDR1 and CDR2: MGHRA and YSYEKL. V lost 7 bases to trimming and J lost 1 base, with 16 bases between them. The CDR3 extends over 15 amino acids. The CDR3 DNA follows: TGCGCCAGCACCCTGACGAAGACACAGAACACTGAAGCTTTCTTT. Its translation: CASTLTKTQNTEAFF.

For the CDR3, the DNA is TGCAGTGCCGTCCGGGGGCGGGGGGTTCTGGATGAGCAGTTCTTC. Amino acids: CSAVRGRGVLDEQFF. The chain combines TRBV20-1 with TRBJ2-1; 8 bases are a match to TRBD2. The V segment lost 6 bases and the J segment 8 bases; nucleotides outside the gene matches: 15. CDR1 is DFQATT and CDR2 is SNEGSKA in the germline V gene (reference sequence). This CDR3 comprises 15 residues.

The rearrangement joins TRBV10-3 to TRBJ2-7; D unresolved. Trimming took 5 bases from V and 3 from J, leaving 8 bases between them. Germline V CDR1 and CDR2: ENHRY, SYGVKD. The CDR3 consists of 12 residues. The CDR3 region is CAISPDGYEQYF. CDR3 sequence (DNA): TGTGCCATCAGTCCTGACGGCTACGAGCAGTACTTC.

There are many counts of this clonotype. The genes are TRBV2 and TRBJ2-7; D perhaps matches TRBD1 (6 bases). Trimming removed 8 bases from V and 2 bases from J, with 19 bases in between. Germline V gene sequence: CDR1 SNHLY, CDR2 FYNNEI. This CDR3 has 15 amino acids. As DNA, the CDR3 is TGTGCCAGCGCTCACCGGGACATCCGGCCCTACGAGCAGTACTTC. This codes for CASAHRDIRPYEQYF.

The CDR3 sequence: CSARDAGPSGNTIYF. Here the CDR3 DNA reads TGCAGTGCTAGAGACGCAGGGCCCTCTGGAAACACCATATATTTT. The chain joins TRBV20-1 to TRBJ1-3; TRBD1 is a possible D gene (5 bases). There are 15 residues in the CDR3. The ends were cut back, 0 bases at V and 0 bases at J, with 9 bases in the middle. Germline V gene data show CDR1 as DFQATT and CDR2 as SNEGSKA (reference sequence).

This chain uses TRBV4-3 with TRBJ2-7; D possibly corresponds to TRBD1 (6 bases). Germline CDR1 and CDR2: LGHNA and YSLEER. The V and J ends lost 0 bases and 2 bases respectively, with 11 bases between them. CDR3 length: 15 amino acids. Written as DNA, the CDR3 is TGCGCCAGCAGCCAAGATCGTCACAGGGCCTACGAGCAGTACTTC. Its protein is CASSQDRHRAYEQYF.

This chain joins TRBV5-1 and TRBJ2-1, with 10 bases fitting TRBD2. The J segment lost 4 bases and the V segment lost 6 bases, leaving 7 bases of the junction unmatched. Germline V gene sequence: CDR1 SGHRS, CDR2 YFSETQ. The CDR3 is made up of 15 amino acids. The CDR3 DNA is TGCGCCAGCAAGGCTGGACTAGCGGATTACAATGAGCAGTTCTTC. Amino acid sequence: CASKAGLADYNEQFF.

This clonotype was counted between two and nine times. The CDR3 DNA is TGCAGTGCTAGAACCGGGACGCACTCTAATTCACCCCTCCACTTT. Translating gives CSARTGTHSNSPLHF. The chain carries TRBV20-1 and TRBJ1-6; tentative D call: TRBD1 (5 bases). CDR1 is DFQATT, CDR2 SNEGSKA, per germline (reference sequence). The CDR3 spans 15 residues. V was shortened by 2 bases and J by 6 bases, with 14 bases between the two germline ends.

The rearrangement uses TRBV3-1 and TRBJ2-2; 8 nucleotides align to TRBD2. Per the germline V gene, CDR1 is LGHDT and CDR2 is YNNKEL (reference sequence). V dropped 1 base and J dropped 9; count of bases not matched to a gene: 4. This CDR3 comprises 14 residues. CDR3 nucleotide sequence: TGTGCCAGCAGCCAAGGACTAGCGTACAGGGAGCTGTTTTTT. Amino acids: CASSQGLAYRELFF.

This rearrangement joins TRBV7-9 to TRBJ1-4; tentative D call: TRBD1 (5 bases). Germline V gene sequence: CDR1 SEHNR, CDR2 FQNEAQ (reference sequence). The CDR3 is 16 residues long. With 1 base removed from V and 4 bases from J, the gap between germline ends came to 13 bases. The CDR3 loop reads CASSLGEGPVNEKLFF. CDR3 bases: TGTGCCAGCAGCTTAGGGGAGGGACCGGTTAATGAAAAACTGTTTTTT.

This clonotype was observed a handful of times. The chain couples TRBV10-3 to TRBJ2-7; the D is unclear. Germline-derived CDR1 and CDR2 are ENHRY and SYGVKD. This CDR3 is 15 amino acids long. V lost 3 bases and J 0 bases, leaving 12 bases between the germline ends. CDR3 sequence (DNA): TGTGCCATCAGTGATGTTAGCCTTAGCTCCTACGAGCAGTACTTC. This codes for CAISDVSLSSYEQYF.

The chain is built from TRBV27 and TRBJ2-1; D is possibly TRBD1 or TRBD2 (5 bases each). The CDR3 contains 15 residues. Deletions cut 6 bases from V and 5 bases from J, with 17 bases between. Germline V gives CDR1 MNHEY, CDR2 SMNVEV (reference sequence). The CDR3 DNA sequence: TGTGCCAGCAGCTGGGGTGGGGGTTCGAACAATGAGCAGTTCTTC. This translates into CASSWGGGSNNEQFF.

The chain recombines TRBV6-6 with TRBJ2-5; maybe TRBD1 (5 bases). Germline V CDR1 and CDR2: MNHNY, SVGAGI (reference sequence). V was pared by 5 bases and J by 7 bases, with 14 bases between. The CDR3 is 13 residues long. CDR3 sequence: CASSPTVRWTQYF. The CDR3, as DNA: TGTGCCAGCAGTCCGACAGTCCGTTGGACCCAGTACTTC.

This clonotype came up a few times. The chain uses TRBV24-1 and TRBJ2-1; D gene unclear. CDR3 length equals 15 residues. Germline assignment: CDR1 KGHDR and CDR2 SFDVKD. Trimming took off 4 bases at V and 0 bases at J, with 9 bases between the two ends. This CDR3 reads CATSDGSSSYNEQFF. In DNA, the CDR3 is TGTGCCACCAGTGACGGTAGCAGCTCCTACAATGAGCAGTTCTTC.

This clonotype was observed at least ten times. This chain links TRBV21-1 with TRBJ2-1; the table's D gene call, TRBD2, was not cross checked with the DNA. TRBV21-1 is termed a pseudogene. The length of the CDR3 is 14 residues. The CDR3 DNA reads TGTGCCAGCAGCAAATGGCCACTAGCTCACGAGCAGTTCTTC. Amino acids: CASSKWPLAHEQFF.

This clonotype was picked up many times. The rearrangement links TRBV20-1 to TRBJ2-7; 7 positions agree with TRBD1. The CDR3 loop spans 11 amino acids. Looked up from germline, CDR1 is DFQATT and CDR2 is SNEGSKA (reference sequence). Trimming at V came to 2 bases and at J to 6 bases, leaving 1 base not matched to a gene. The CDR3 loop is CSARTGVEQYF. DNA of the CDR3: TGCAGTGCTAGAACAGGGGTCGAGCAGTACTTC.

This clonotype has only a few counts. The gene calls are TRBV5-1 and TRBJ2-2; 11 bases align to TRBD2. CDR1 and CDR2 from the germline V gene are SGHRS and YFSETQ. This CDR3 comprises 19 residues. After removal of 0 bases from V and 3 bases from J, the junction contained 10 bases not matched to a gene. CDR3 residues: CASSLAGTSGSGYTGELFF. Here the CDR3 DNA reads TGCGCCAGCAGCTTGGCCGGCACTAGCGGGAGTGGTTACACCGGGGAGCTGTTTTTT.

This clonotype was seen ten or more times. The chain recombines TRBV24-1 with TRBJ2-2, with D hard to call. The CDR3 loop spans 11 amino acids. Germline assignment: CDR1 KGHDR and CDR2 SFDVKD. V was pared by 9 bases and J by 5 bases, with 6 bases between. This CDR3 is CATSETGELFF. The CDR3 DNA is TGTGCCACCTCAGAGACCGGGGAGCTGTTTTTT.

V gene TRBV7-9 combines with J gene TRBJ1-3, with a tentative D call TRBD1 (5 bases). The V gene's germline CDR1 is SEHNR and CDR2 FQNEAQ (reference sequence). The CDR3 extends over 14 amino acids. Trimming cost V 5 bases and J 0 bases, with 8 bases left between them. CDR3 in DNA: TGTGCCAGCAGCCGGGACTTCTCTGGAAACACCATATATTTT. Its protein is CASSRDFSGNTIYF.

In its sample, this clonotype was seen many times. The chain has TRBV4-2 and TRBJ2-2; no definite D call. Germline CDR1 and CDR2: LGHNA and YNFKEQ. The ends were cut back, 0 bases at V and 8 bases at J, with 4 bases in the middle. The CDR3 length is 12 residues. CDR3 bases: TGTGCCAGCAGCCAAGACGGGGGGGAGCTGTTTTTT. It specifies CASSQDGGELFF.